Given below is one T cell receptor beta chain in context. The antigen remains unidentified. The record originates from a study of T cells in localized non-small cell lung cancer. Overall study findings and caveats: Appearance in adjacent lung was seen for a median around 60 of the top 100 tumor clones. The greatest T cell clonality was found in uninvolved adjacent lung (higher than in tumor). Multi-region tumor sequencing was not done, so intratumor heterogeneity could not be excluded.

Germline V gives CDR1 LNHDA, CDR2 SQIVND (reference sequence). CDR3 length equals 15 residues. V lost 4 bases, J lost 1 base, and 13 bases lay in between. Lung tissue at least 2 cm from the tumor margin was confirmed free of atypia. Repertoires were generated with immunoSEQ multiplex PCR, while TCRdb's copy carries only in-frame clones and drops some. Of some 1,500 clones in the sample, less than 45% were seen once. The material was normal lung tissue next to the tumor, obtained before any cancer treatment. V and J are TRBV19 and TRBJ1-1; perhaps TRBD1 as D (5 bases). This clonotype originated in a woman aged 40-69 years with stage I squamous cell lung carcinoma. CDR3 nucleotide sequence: TGTGCCAGTAGTACGACCCCCGGGGCGAACACTGAAGCTTTCTTT. It translates to CASSTTPGANTEAFF.